Reported below is one TCR beta chain. V was clipped by 3 bases and J by 6 bases; unmatched bases: 8. The CDR3 has 15 residues. CDR1 KGHSH and CDR2 LQKENI come from the germline V gene. The record originates from a study of blood T cell repertoires in COVID-19. Study-level information: PBMCs, B-cell-depleted T cells, or T cells provided the cDNA or gDNA that made up the material.

Repertoires were generated with immunoSEQ multiplex PCR, while TCRdb's copy carries only in-frame clones and drops some. The sample records 200,000 to 250,000 clones, around 90% being singletons. The sample taken for sequencing was peripheral blood. The V call is TRBV18, the J call TRBJ2-7; 10 nucleotides match TRBD2. This receptor was identified in a man aged 25 to 45 with acute or convalescent COVID-19. The CDR3 loop reads CASSPTSGFPGEQYF. In nucleotides, the CDR3 is TGTGCCAGCTCACCGACTAGCGGGTTTCCTGGCGAGCAGTACTTC.